This T cell receptor beta chain was retrieved from a study of T cells expressing NK-cell markers. TCR beta cDNA was generated via 5'RACE template switching incorporating UMIs. TCRdb re-called the 5' RACE reads and catalogs CDR3 proteins one per entry, DNA excluded. The specimen's table records about 380,000 distinct CDR3 sequences. Germline CDR1 reads SGHRS; CDR2 reads YFSETQ. The CDR3 runs 14 residues. The sequence derives from a man aged 18 to 69 in good health. The source material was blood T cells: a sorted CD56 or NKG2C T cell subset, CD4+ or CD8+ T cells, or bulk PBMC T cells (not recorded which). V and J are TRBV5-1 and TRBJ1-2. The CDR3 loop reads CASSLGATAGGYTF.